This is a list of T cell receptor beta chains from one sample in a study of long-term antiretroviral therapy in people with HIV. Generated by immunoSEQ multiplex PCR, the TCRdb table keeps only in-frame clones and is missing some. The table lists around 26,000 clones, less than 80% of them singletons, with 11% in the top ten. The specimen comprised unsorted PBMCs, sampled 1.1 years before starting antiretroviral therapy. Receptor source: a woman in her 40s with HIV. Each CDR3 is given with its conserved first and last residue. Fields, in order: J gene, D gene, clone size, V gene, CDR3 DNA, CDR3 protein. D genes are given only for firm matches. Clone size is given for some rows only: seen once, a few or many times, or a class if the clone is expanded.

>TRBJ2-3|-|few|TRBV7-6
TGTGCCAGCAGCGCCCTCGGTACAGATACGCAGTATTTT
CASSALGTDTQYF
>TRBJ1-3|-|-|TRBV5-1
TGCGCCAGCAGCTTGGAGGCAGTCTCTGGAAACACCATATATTTT
CASSLEAVSGNTIYF
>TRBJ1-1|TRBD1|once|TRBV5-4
TGTGCCAGCAGCTGGGGACAGGGGGACACTGAAGCTTTCTTT
CASSWGQGDTEAFF
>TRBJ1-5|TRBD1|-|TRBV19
TGTGCCAGTAGTATGAGCGGACAGGGGCTGTCCCGCAGTGGTGCCCAGCATTTT
CASSMSGQGLSRSGAQHF
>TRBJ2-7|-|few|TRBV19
TGTGCCAGTAGTATAGGCGGGACCACCCTCGAGCAGTACTTC
CASSIGGTTLEQYF
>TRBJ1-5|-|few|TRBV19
TGTGCCAGTAGATTAAGGGGGGGATTGGTCAATCAGCCCCAGCATTTT
CASRLRGGLVNQPQHF
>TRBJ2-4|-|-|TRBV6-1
TGTGCCAGCAGTGACGGGCTTGCCAAAAACATTCAGTACTTC
CASSDGLAKNIQYF
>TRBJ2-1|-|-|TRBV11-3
TGTGCCAGCAGGAACTTTAATGAGCAGTTCTTC
CASRNFNEQFF
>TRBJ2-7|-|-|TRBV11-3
TGTGCCAGCAGACCCAGGACGGGCAGCGAGCAGTACTTC
CASRPRTGSEQYF
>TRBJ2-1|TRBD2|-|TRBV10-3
TGTGCCATCACCCCGGGACTAGCGGGAGCGAGCAATGAGCAGTTCTTC
CAITPGLAGASNEQFF
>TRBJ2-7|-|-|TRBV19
TGTGCCAGTAGTATATATAGGTGGTACGAGCAGTACTTC
CASSIYRWYEQYF
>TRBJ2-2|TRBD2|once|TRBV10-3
TGTGCCATCAGAGAACCCCTACTAGCGAACGGGGAGCTGTTTTTT
CAIREPLLANGELFF
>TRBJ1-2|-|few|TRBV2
TGTGCCAGCAGTCGGGGGCAGGGACGGGGAGATGACTATGGCTACACCTTC
CASSRGQGRGDDYGYTF
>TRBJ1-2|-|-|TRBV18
TGTGCCAGCTCCCCCGACGCGGGGGGCTACACCTTC
CASSPDAGGYTF
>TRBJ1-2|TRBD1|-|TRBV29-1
TGCAGCGTGCAGGGACAGCTGGATGGCGTCGGCTACACCTTC
CSVQGQLDGVGYTF
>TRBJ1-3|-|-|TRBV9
TGTGCCAGCAGCGTAACCTTCACGGCAGGACACTCTGGAAACACCATATATTTT
CASSVTFTAGHSGNTIYF
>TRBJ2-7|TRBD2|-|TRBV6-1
TGTGCCACCAGCGGACTAGCGCAGCACGAGCAGTACTTC
CATSGLAQHEQYF
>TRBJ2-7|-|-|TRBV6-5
TGTGCCAGCAGTCCGACAGATTCCTACGAGCAGTACTTC
CASSPTDSYEQYF
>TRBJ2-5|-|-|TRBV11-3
TGTGCCAGCAGCTTTTCAGAGACCCAGTACTTC
CASSFSETQYF
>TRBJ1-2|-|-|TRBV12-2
TGTGCAAGTCGCTTACATATAGGGGGACAGAACTATGGCTACACCTTC
CASRLHIGGQNYGYTF
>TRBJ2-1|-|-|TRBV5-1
TGCGCCAGCAGGGCTGAGGATGAGCAGTTCTTC
CASRAEDEQFF
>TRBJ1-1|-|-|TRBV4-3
TGCGCCAGCAGCCAAGACCCATACCCGGGACGGCTCACTGAAGCTTTCTTT
CASSQDPYPGRLTEAFF
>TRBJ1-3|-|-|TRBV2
TGTGCCAGCAGTGAATCGATGGCTGGAAACACCATATATTTT
CASSESMAGNTIYF
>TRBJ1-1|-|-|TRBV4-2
TGTGCCAGCAGCCCGGACGGCGGGAACACTGAAGCTTTCTTT
CASSPDGGNTEAFF
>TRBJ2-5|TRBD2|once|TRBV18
TGTGCCAGCTATAGCGGGGGAGACCAAGAGACCCAGTACTTC
CASYSGGDQETQYF
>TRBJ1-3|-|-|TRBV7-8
TGTGCCAGCAGCTTAGCGCTCGGGATTGGAAACACCATATATTTT
CASSLALGIGNTIYF
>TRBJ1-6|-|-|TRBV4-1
TGCGCCAGCAGCCATCTCGGGCAGGTCCTGAGCTCCTATAATTCACCCCTCCACTTT
CASSHLGQVLSSYNSPLHF
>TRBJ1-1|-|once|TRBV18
TGTGCCAGCTCACCCCAAACAGCGAACACTGAAGCTTTCTTT
CASSPQTANTEAFF
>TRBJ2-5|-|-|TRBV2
TGTGCCAGCAGTTCCCTAGGGGAGACCCAGTACTTC
CASSSLGETQYF
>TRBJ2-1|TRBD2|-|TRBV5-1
TGCGCCAGCAAATTAGGCCTAGCGGGAGGATACAATGAGCAGTTCTTC
CASKLGLAGGYNEQFF
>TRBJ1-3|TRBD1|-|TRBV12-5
TGTGCTAGTGGTTACACAGGGGGACAGGCGAACACCATATATTTT
CASGYTGGQANTIYF
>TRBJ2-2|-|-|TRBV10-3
TGTGCCATCAGTGAAGAGAACACCGGGGAGCTGTTTTTT
CAISEENTGELFF
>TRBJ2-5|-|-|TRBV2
TGTGCCAGCAGTGGCCAGTCGGGCCGGCGAGAGACCCAGTACTTC
CASSGQSGRRETQYF
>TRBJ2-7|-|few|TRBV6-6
TGTGCCAGCAGTTACCCAGGAAGCAACGAGCAGTACTTC
CASSYPGSNEQYF
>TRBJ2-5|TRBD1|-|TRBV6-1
TGTGCCAGCAGTGAAAGGGGGCGGCTCATCCAAGAGACCCAGTACTTC
CASSERGRLIQETQYF
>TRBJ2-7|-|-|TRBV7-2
TGTGCCAGCAGCTTGATGGGAGTGCTTTACGAGCAGTACTTC
CASSLMGVLYEQYF
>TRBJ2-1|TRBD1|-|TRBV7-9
TGTGCCAGCAGGATAACAGGGGCCGGCGATGAGCAGTTCTTC
CASRITGAGDEQFF
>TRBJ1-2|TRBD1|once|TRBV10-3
TGTGCCACCCGACCGGCAGGGGGTGCCTATGGCTACACCTTC
CATRPAGGAYGYTF
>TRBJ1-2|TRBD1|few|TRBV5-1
TGCGCCAGCAGCTCAGGGGGCGTCGATGGCTACACCTTC
CASSSGGVDGYTF
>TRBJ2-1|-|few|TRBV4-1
TGCGCCAGCAGCCAAGATAGTCAATCCGGTGAGCAGTTCTTC
CASSQDSQSGEQFF
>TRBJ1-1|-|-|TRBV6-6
TGTGCCAGCAGTTCCTTGGACAAGGGGAACACTGAAGCTTTCTTT
CASSSLDKGNTEAFF
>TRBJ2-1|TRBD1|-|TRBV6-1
TGTGCCAGCAGTGAGGATCCCGGGACAGGGGCCCACCAGAATGAGCAGTTCTTC
CASSEDPGTGAHQNEQFF
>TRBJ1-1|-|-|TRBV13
TGTGCCAGCAGCTTAGAAGGGAATGGGGTGGTCACTGAAGCTTTCTTT
CASSLEGNGVVTEAFF
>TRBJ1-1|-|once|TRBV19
TGTGCCAGTAGCACCAGTGTCCTGACTGAAGCTTTCTTT
CASSTSVLTEAFF
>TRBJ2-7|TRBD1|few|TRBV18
TGTGCCAGCTCGCTCCGGGGGACAGGGGGCGGCGAGCAGTACTTC
CASSLRGTGGGEQYF
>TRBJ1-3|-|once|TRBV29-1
TGCAGCGTTGAAGTGGGGATCTCTGGAAACACCATATATTTT
CSVEVGISGNTIYF
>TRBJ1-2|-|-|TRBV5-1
TGCGCCAGCAGCTTGGGGCAGGAGATCTATGGCTACACCTTC
CASSLGQEIYGYTF
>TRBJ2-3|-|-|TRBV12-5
TGTGCTAGTGGTGTACAAGGTCTTACAGATACGCAGTATTTT
CASGVQGLTDTQYF
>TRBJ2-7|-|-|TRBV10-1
TGCGCCAGCAGTGAGACTCCGGGACGGTACGAGCAGTACTTC
CASSETPGRYEQYF
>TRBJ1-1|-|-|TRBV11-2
TGTGCCAGCAGCTCTACACAGGGTGGGAACACTGAAGCTTTCTTT
CASSSTQGGNTEAFF
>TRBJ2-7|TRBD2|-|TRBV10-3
TGTGCCATCAGTGAGCTAGCGGGGTCCCGGTACGAGCAGTACTTC
CAISELAGSRYEQYF
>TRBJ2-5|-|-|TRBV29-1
TGCAGCGTTGCAGGGGTGGGCGAGACCCAGTACTTC
CSVAGVGETQYF
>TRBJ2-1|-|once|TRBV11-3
TGTGCCAGCAGCCCGTACCTTGGCGGGACAGCCTACAATGAGCAGTTCTTC
CASSPYLGGTAYNEQFF